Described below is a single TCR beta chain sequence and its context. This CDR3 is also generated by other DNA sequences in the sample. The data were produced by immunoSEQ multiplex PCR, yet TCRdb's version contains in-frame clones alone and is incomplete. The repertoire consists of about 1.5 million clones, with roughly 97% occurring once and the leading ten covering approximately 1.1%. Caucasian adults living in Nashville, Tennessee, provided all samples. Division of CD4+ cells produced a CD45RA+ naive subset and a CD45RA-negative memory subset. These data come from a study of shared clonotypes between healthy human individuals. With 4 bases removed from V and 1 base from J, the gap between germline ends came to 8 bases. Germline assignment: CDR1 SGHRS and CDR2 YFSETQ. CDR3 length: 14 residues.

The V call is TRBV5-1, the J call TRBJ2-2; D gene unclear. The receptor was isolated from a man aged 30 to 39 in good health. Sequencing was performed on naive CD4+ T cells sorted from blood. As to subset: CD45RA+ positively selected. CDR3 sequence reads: CASSLRQNTGELFF. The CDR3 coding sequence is TGCGCCAGCAGCCTACGACAGAACACCGGGGAGCTGTTTTTT.